This T cell receptor (beta chain) originates from a study of shared clonotypes between healthy human individuals. Study results and limitations: Depth was large, yet rarefaction showed that sorted-subset sequencing was incomplete. Among non-shared clonotypes, generation probabilities were lower than among those shared by all four donors.

This table comes from immunoSEQ multiplex PCR, and its TCRdb copy is limited to in-frame clones, with some not included. The sample contains a few hundred thousand clones, 65% to 70% of which appear only once. The germline gives CDR1 LNHDA, CDR2 SQIVND (reference sequence). Trimming removed 3 bases from V and 8 bases from J, with 5 bases in between. The CDR3 extends over 11 amino acids. Comment on this clone: Its antigen is unknown.

The sample taken for sequencing was memory CD4+ T cells sorted from blood. The subset here: CD45RA-negative fraction. V usage is TRBV19 and J usage is TRBJ2-1; no clear D. This TCR derives from a young man in good health. The CDR3 loop is CASSIFHEQFF. DNA for the CDR3: TGTGCCAGTAGTATTTTCCATGAGCAGTTCTTC.